The T cell receptor (delta chain) under discussion was sequenced for a study of γδ T cells in repeated Plasmodium falciparum infection (dated by TCRdb to the early 2020s). At the level of the whole study: The natural-infection arm enrolled Malian children exposed to intense seasonal malaria transmission, compared against age and gender matched Australian children. About five malaria-naive U.S. adults underwent four controlled human malaria infections by bites from P. falciparum NF54-infected Anopheles stephensi mosquitoes over about 600 days. Malian gammadelta TCR repertoires were analysed cross-sectionally in periods with no transmission and longitudinally across episodes of acute febrile malaria. Using both natural infection in Mali and controlled human malaria infection, the study looked at the way repeated Plasmodium falciparum infection shapes the human gammadelta T cell repertoire. Samples were collected from controlled-infection subjects at baseline, immediately before selected infections, and 21 days after each infection. What the research found in general, with its limitations: In Vdelta2-negative gammadelta TCR repertoires, which were largely Vdelta1+, repeated controlled infections appeared to drive waves of new clonotype selection. Compared with Australian children, Malian children appeared to have Vdelta2-negative gammadelta TCR repertoires that were more clonally expanded, less diverse and less shared. Vgamma9/Vdelta2+ TCR repertoires kept a highly stable polyclonal repertoire across time and infection, and many TCRgamma sequences overlapped between individuals. Generalizability was limited because the Malian cohort came from a small rural village made up predominantly of one ethnic group. Analysis of inter-individual variability in gammadelta T cell responses was limited by the small size of the controlled-infection cohort.

Including cysteine and phenylalanine, the CDR3 has 25 amino acids. Just CDR3 DNA is preserved here, 75 bases in frame from base 1. The germline V gene gives CDR1 as TSWWSYY and CDR2 as QGS. Trimmed from V: 6 bases; trimmed from J: 2 bases; junction bases lacking a gene match: 36. As to this clone: What this receptor recognizes is not known. Base qualities are not recorded, but no much larger clone differs from it by a single base. Other DNA sequences within the sample encode an identical CDR3.

Vgamma9/Vdelta2+ and Vdelta2-negative gammadelta T cell populations were flow-sorted from peripheral blood mononuclear cells for bulk TCR repertoire analysis. The protocol used for the library was multiplex PCR. Data came from an Illumina MiSeq. Both TCR gamma (TRG) and TCR delta (TRD) chains were sequenced from each sorted gammadelta T cell sample. The authors processed their data as follows. The repertoire analyses drew on clonotype tree plots, the accumulated frequency of the top 20 clonotypes, and diversity index (DI) and D75 metrics. TCRdb reprocessed the public reads with the caller CATT; rows with the same DNA were merged afterwards. The V and J calls were not made by the authors but by TCRdb's processing. This sample has tens of thousands of delta-chain clones in its table, and around 1.7% of those were observed once. The ten largest clones take up approximately 15% of the sample.

This sequence was found in a pool of human donors (malaria-infected and uninfected, not separated). The sequencing sample was made of gamma-delta T cells from blood. This chain is built from TRDV1 and TRDJ1, with 10 middle bases fitting TRDD3. The CDR3 region has the sequence CALGRLSRSFSTTIFLGDKTDKLIF. The DNA is TGTGCTCTTGGCCGCCTCTCGCGTTCGTTTTCCACCACGATTTTCCTGGGGGATAAAACCGATAAACTCATCTTT.